This TCR beta chain comes out of a study of CD8+ T cells in alopecia areata. Across the whole study: Administration of oral tofacitinib to treated patients was at 5 to 10 mg twice daily. Once tofacitinib had been taken for 6 to 18 months, 6 months off drug followed.

This CDR3 has 11 amino acids. CDR1 SGHTA and CDR2 FQGNSA come from the germline V gene. The V end was cut by 4 bases, the J end by 2 bases, with 3 bases between. Study-wide results and caveats: Whereas mice showed it more clearly, TCR sharing across patients was murkier, possibly because of HLA. Higher clonality than in normal scalp was seen in lesional scalp, especially alopecia totalis/universalis.

Peripheral blood and lesional scalp punch biopsies were taken from alopecia areata patients. Note on this clone: What it binds is not known.

As the sequencing template, cDNA was produced by extracting RNA and reverse transcribing it. Sequencing was performed with immunoSEQ multiplex PCR; in TCRdb, only in-frame clones are kept and a portion is missing. The sample contains about 12,000 clones, 56% of which appear only once. Specimen: skin. This sequence originates from a human donor with alopecia areata. This chain joins TRBV7-2 and TRBJ2-7; unclear D gene. The CDR3 nucleotides are TGTGCCAGCAGCTCCACCTACGAGCAGTACTTC. Translation gives CASSSTYEQYF.